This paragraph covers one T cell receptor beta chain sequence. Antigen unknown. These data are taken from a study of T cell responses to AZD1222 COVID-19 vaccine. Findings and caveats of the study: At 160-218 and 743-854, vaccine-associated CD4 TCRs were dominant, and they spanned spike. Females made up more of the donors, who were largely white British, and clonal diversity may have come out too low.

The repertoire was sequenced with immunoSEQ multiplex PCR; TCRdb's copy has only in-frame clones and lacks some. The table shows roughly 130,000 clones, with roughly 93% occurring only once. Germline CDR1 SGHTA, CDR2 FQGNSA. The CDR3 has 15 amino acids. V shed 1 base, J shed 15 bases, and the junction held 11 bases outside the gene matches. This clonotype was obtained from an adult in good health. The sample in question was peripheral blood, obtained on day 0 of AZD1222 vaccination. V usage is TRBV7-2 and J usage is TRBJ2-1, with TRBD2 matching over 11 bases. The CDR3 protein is CASSLVASGRRVRFF. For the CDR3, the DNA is TGTGCCAGCAGCTTAGTGGCTAGCGGGAGGAGGGTTCGGTTCTTC.